The 24 T cell receptor beta chains reported below all come from one sample, sequenced in a study of identical twins. MiXCR, run by TCRdb on the 5' RACE reads, gives a single entry per CDR3 protein. Of some 1,600,000 distinct CDR3 sequences in the sample, around a third are singletons; the top ten hold about 0.3%. The source material was cord blood. These TCRs come from a newborn girl in good health.

The chain is built from TRBV10-2 and TRBJ2-7; D might be TRBD1 (6 bases). This CDR3 region has 14 residues. V was cut by 10 bases and J by 6 bases, with 22 bases left in between. Germline V gives CDR1 WSHSY, CDR2 SAAADI. This CDR3 reads CATSVQGGDCEQYF. The CDR3 DNA reads TGCGCCACCTCAGTACAGGGTGGGGATTGCGAGCAGTACTTC.

The chain is built from TRBV27 and TRBJ2-7, with 8 bases fitting TRBD1. Germline CDR1 reads MNHEY; CDR2 reads SMNVEV (reference sequence). The CDR3 totals 15 residues. J was trimmed by 7 bases and V by 1 base; bases with no gene match: 9. CDR3 residues: CASSLWQGAYNEQYF. DNA for the CDR3: TGTGCCAGCAGTTTATGGCAGGGGGCCTACAATGAGCAGTACTTC.

This clonotype was recorded a few times. The chain has TRBV27 and TRBJ2-7; D unclear. V was trimmed by 4 bases and J by 0 bases, leaving 10 bases between them. The CDR3 contains 14 residues. Germline CDR1 MNHEY, CDR2 SMNVEV (reference sequence). CDR3 DNA sequence: TGTGCCAGCAGTTGGAGCAGGAGCTCCTACGAGCAGTACTTC. Translating it yields CASSWSRSSYEQYF.

This clonotype has just a few counts. J is TRBJ1-2 and V is TRBV25-1; 9 nucleotides line up with TRBD1. This CDR3 has 17 amino acids. The germline gives CDR1 MGHDK, CDR2 SYGVNS. Losses at the gene ends were 6 bases for V and 2 bases for J; bases not matched to a gene: 13. DNA of the CDR3: TGTGCCAGCAGACAGAACCAGGACAGGGGCCTCAACTATGGCTACACCTTC. Translating it yields CASRQNQDRGLNYGYTF.

This clonotype has a handful of counts. The V and J genes are TRBV11-1 and TRBJ2-4; D gene ambiguous. The germline V and J ends were trimmed by 1 base and 0 bases, with 10 bases remaining between them. The germline V gene encodes CDR1 SGHAT and CDR2 FQDESV (reference sequence). This CDR3 contains 16 residues. CDR3 bases: TGTGCCAGCAGCTTAGAATATGGCCTAGCCAAAAACATTCAGTACTTC. Translating gives CASSLEYGLAKNIQYF.

This chain joins TRBV29-1 and TRBJ2-7, with D maybe TRBD1 (6 bases). The germline CDR1 and CDR2 sequences are SQVTM and ANQGSEA. The CDR3 sequence is 16 residues long. The germline V and J ends were trimmed by 4 bases and 6 bases, with 25 bases remaining between them. This CDR3 is CSVVTPPLRGRGEQYF. The CDR3 nucleotides are TGCAGCGTTGTAACCCCTCCGCTCAGGGGAAGGGGCGAGCAGTACTTC.

Notes on this clonotype: One end of the junction varies from germline; a read error may be responsible. The chain links TRBV10-3 to TRBJ1-1; D not certain. Germline CDR1 is ENHRY and CDR2 is SYGVKD. The CDR3 loop spans 13 amino acids. CDR3 nucleotides: TGTGTCATCAGTGAGTCAGGTGGGTTTGAAGCTTTCTTT. Translation gives CVISESGGFEAFF.

The chain links TRBV20-1 to TRBJ1-2, with unresolved D. CDR1 DFQATT and CDR2 SNEGSKA come from the germline V gene (reference sequence). V lost 3 bases and J 2 bases, leaving 19 bases between the germline ends. CDR3 length: 16 residues. The CDR3 region has the DNA TGCAGTGCTAGTTCAACGGGAGTGGTTTACAACTATGGCTACACCTTC. Encoded protein: CSASSTGVVYNYGYTF.

This clonotype was counted a few times. V is TRBV20-1 and J is TRBJ1-6; 7 nucleotides line up with TRBD1. CDR3 length: 14 residues. V lost 2 bases to trimming and J lost 8 bases; unmatched junction nucleotides: 6. CDR1 is DFQATT, CDR2 SNEGSKA, per germline (reference sequence). The CDR3 nucleotides read TGCAGTGCTAGACGAGACAGGGCGGATTCACCCCTCCACTTT. It codes for CSARRDRADSPLHF.

The chain joins TRBV12-3 or TRBV12-4 to TRBJ2-2, with D hard to call. The CDR3 totals 14 residues. Trimming removed 6 bases at V and 3 bases at J, with 11 bases between. The CDR3 is CASRRDRDTGELFF. The CDR3 nucleotides read TGTGCCAGCAGAAGGGATCGGGACACCGGGGAGCTGTTTTTT.

The chain has TRBV21-1 and TRBJ2-3; the listed D gene, TRBD1, was not tested against the DNA. TRBV21-1 counts as a pseudogene. The CDR3 loop spans 17 amino acids. The chain's CDR3 is CASSKEGGTGSTDTQYF. DNA for the CDR3: TGTGCCAGCAGCAAAGAAGGGGGGACAGGGAGCACAGATACGCAGTATTTT.

V usage is TRBV5-1 and J usage is TRBJ2-3; D possibly corresponds to TRBD1 (5 bases). This CDR3 spans 13 amino acids. The germline V gene encodes CDR1 SGHRS and CDR2 YFSETQ. V was shortened by 5 bases and J by 4 bases, with 11 bases between the two germline ends. The CDR3 spells CASRGVTADTQYF. The CDR3 DNA sequence: TGCGCCAGCAGAGGGGTTACTGCAGATACGCAGTATTTT. Combining the CDR3 with reference TRBV5-1 and TRBJ2-3 gives the whole variable domain KAGVTQTPRYLIKTRGQQVTLSCSPISGHRSVSWYQQTPGQGLQFLFEYFSETQRNKGNFPGRFSGRQFSNSRSEMNVSTLELGDSALYLCASRGVTADTQYFGPGTRLTVL.

DNA of the CDR3: TGTGCCAGCAGCGGAGCGGGGGGTTTCTCCTACAATGAGCAGTTCTTC. It yields the protein CASSGAGGFSYNEQFF. The chain has TRBV11-1 and TRBJ2-1, with 9 bases aligning to TRBD2. The CDR3 is made up of 16 amino acids. V lost 5 bases, J lost 0 bases, and 5 bases stayed unmatched. Germline V gene data show CDR1 as SGHAT and CDR2 as FQDESV (reference sequence).

This clonotype occurred many times. This chain connects TRBV12-3 or TRBV12-4 to TRBJ2-7; the match to TRBD2 covers 14 bases. Trimming removed 5 bases from V and 2 bases from J; junction bases left unmatched: 5. This CDR3 has 16 amino acids. This CDR3 is CASSPRLAGGPYEQYF. CDR3 coding DNA: TGTGCCAGCAGTCCTAGACTAGCGGGAGGGCCCTACGAGCAGTACTTC.

This clonotype was counted only a few times. CDR3 sequence: CASSVRDNNQPQHF. For the CDR3, the DNA is TGTGCCAGTAGTGTCCGGGACAACAATCAGCCCCAGCATTTT. V and J are TRBV19 and TRBJ1-5; possible D gene TRBD1, 6 bases. The CDR3 is made up of 14 amino acids. Trimming removed 5 bases at V and 3 bases at J, with 11 bases between. The germline gives CDR1 LNHDA, CDR2 SQIVND (reference sequence).

This clonotype was observed many times. The CDR3 DNA reads as TGCAGCGCCGGAGAGACCCAGTACTTC. Translated: CSAGETQYF. This chain connects TRBV29-1 to TRBJ2-5; D ambiguous. The germline CDR1 and CDR2 sequences are SQVTM and ANQGSEA. The CDR3 runs to 9 residues. V dropped 7 bases and J dropped 4 bases, with 4 bases sitting between them.

V usage is TRBV12-3 or TRBV12-4 and J usage is TRBJ1-1; TRBD1 aligns across 9 bases. V trimming: 3 bases; J trimming: 4 bases; junction bases outside the gene matches: 18. This CDR3 comprises 19 residues. The CDR3 nucleotides are TGTGCCAGCAGTTTTGGGGACAGGGAAGGGGTGGGCTGGGCCACTGAAGCTTTCTTT. This encodes CASSFGDREGVGWATEAFF.

This rearrangement joins TRBV5-1 to TRBJ1-3; TRBD1 agrees at 7 bases. V shed 4 bases, J shed 3 bases, and the junction held 7 bases outside the gene matches. CDR1 is SGHRS and CDR2 is YFSETQ in the germline V gene. This CDR3 comprises 15 residues. The CDR3 DNA reads as TGCGCCAGCAGCGGCCACGGGACAGATGGAAACACCATATATTTT. It codes for CASSGHGTDGNTIYF.

The chain couples TRBV18 to TRBJ2-4, with D perhaps matching TRBD1 (6 bases). The end of the DNA fits TRBJ2-7 better, so the J call may be wrong. The germline V gene has CDR1 KGHSH and CDR2 LQKENI. The CDR3 runs 15 residues. The CDR3 DNA reads TGTGCCAGCTCACCCCTCGGACAGTCTACCTACGAGCAGTACTTC. Its translation: CASSPLGQSTYEQYF.

V usage is TRBV4-2 and J usage is TRBJ2-7; 14 nucleotides align to TRBD2. This CDR3 is built from 17 residues. Per the germline V gene, CDR1 is LGHNA and CDR2 is YNFKEQ. The V segment lost 1 base and the J segment 5 bases; nucleotides outside the gene matches: 7. CDR3 nucleotide sequence: TGTGCCAGCAGCCAAGCCGGGACTAGCGGGAGTTTCCACGAGCAGTACTTC. It is translated as CASSQAGTSGSFHEQYF.

The V call is TRBV5-6, the J call TRBJ2-5; 10 bases are shared with TRBD2. The tail of the sequence fits TRBJ2-7 better, so the J call may be wrong. The CDR3 is 15 amino acids. Germline CDR1 SGHDT, CDR2 YYEEEE. CDR3 in amino acids: CASSSSGSAAYEQYF. The CDR3 nucleotides are TGTGCCAGCAGCTCTAGCGGGAGTGCCGCCTACGAGCAGTACTTC.

Of note for this clonotype: A junction boundary mismatches the germline segment, possibly from a read error. The V call is TRBV29-1, the J call TRBJ1-2; D ambiguous. There are 12 residues in the CDR3. Germline V gene sequence: CDR1 SQVTM, CDR2 ANQGSEA. This chain's CDR3 is CSVEVPAAGYTF. DNA of the CDR3: TGCAGTGTTGAAGTCCCGGCGGCTGGCTACACCTTC.

This chain's CDR3 is CASSLQASGDFDTQYF. The CDR3 DNA is TGCGCCAGCAGCTTGCAGGCTAGCGGGGACTTCGATACGCAGTATTTT. This chain joins TRBV5-1 and TRBJ2-3; 9 bases fit TRBD2. Unmatched junction bases numbered 9, after V lost 1 base and J lost 6 bases. Germline V CDR1 and CDR2: SGHRS, YFSETQ. This CDR3 region has 16 residues.

The table lists this clonotype with a few counts. The CDR3 protein is CASSERFMDRRSYGYTF. The CDR3, as DNA: TGTGCCAGCAGTGAACGTTTTATGGACAGGAGGAGCTATGGCTACACCTTC. The chain employs TRBV6-1 and TRBJ1-2, with 7 bases lining up with TRBD1. The V segment lost 2 bases and the J segment 4 bases; nucleotides outside the gene matches: 13. The germline V gene has CDR1 MNHNS and CDR2 SASEGT. This CDR3 has 17 amino acids.